One and the same sample provided the 31 T cell receptor beta chains below, sequenced in a study of T cells in Graves' hyperthyroidism and ophthalmopathy. Using RNA transcripts as the source, TCR beta CDR3 regions were amplified. A set of HTBI primers served as the primers for a first-round RT-PCR of the TCR CDR3. One entry per CDR3 protein, called by TCRdb with MiXCR from the multiplex PCR reads. The sample consists of around 350,000 distinct CDR3 sequences, approximately 19% of them appearing once. Sequencing used blood. The receptors come from a woman younger than 35 with Graves' hyperthyroidism.

V and J are TRBV19 and TRBJ1-5; D not resolved. The CDR3 sequence is 17 residues long. Between the trimmed V and J ends, which lost 7 bases and 1 base, there was a span of 20 bases. Germline values: CDR1 LNHDA, CDR2 SQIVND (reference sequence). The CDR3 sequence is CASKRVSRLKSNQPQHF. The CDR3 nucleotides read TGTGCCAGTAAACGGGTCTCGCGGCTCAAAAGCAATCAGCCCCAGCATTTT.

Many counts were recorded for this clonotype. This chain links TRBV4-2 with TRBJ2-7; 12 positions agree with TRBD2. The germline gives CDR1 LGHNA, CDR2 YNFKEQ. This CDR3 is built from 16 residues. Trimming at V came to 2 bases and at J to 4 bases, leaving 6 bases not matched to a gene. The CDR3 DNA is TGTGCCAGCAGCCAAACACTAGCGGGGGGTGAGTACGAGCAGTACTTC. It is translated as CASSQTLAGGEYEQYF.

The rearrangement links TRBV6-5 to TRBJ2-7, with D unclear. CDR3 length equals 14 residues. Per the germline V gene, CDR1 is MNHEY and CDR2 is SVGAGI. Trimming stripped 2 bases from V and 5 bases from J, with 13 bases between. This CDR3 reads CASSYRADLHEQYF. CDR3 coding DNA: TGTGCCAGCAGTTACCGCGCAGACCTCCACGAGCAGTACTTC.

This clonotype was detected only a few times. The J gene is TRBJ2-3, the V gene TRBV2; TRBD2 matches 8 bases. The germline V gene has CDR1 SNHLY and CDR2 FYNNEI. Trimming cost V 10 bases and J 8 bases; bases outside gene matches: 14. CDR3 length equals 14 residues. CDR3 in DNA: TGTGCCACGCAAGCGGGGGTCCGCCTGGGTACGCAGTATTTT. Protein product: CATQAGVRLGTQYF.

The chain uses TRBV6-5 and TRBJ1-5, with 7 bases matching TRBD1. The CDR3 has 15 residues. V lost 3 bases to trimming and J lost 4 bases; unmatched junction nucleotides: 6. Per germline, CDR1 MNHEY and CDR2 SVGAGI. CDR3 in amino acids: CASSYGTAPNQPQHF. DNA for the CDR3: TGTGCCAGCAGTTATGGGACAGCTCCAAATCAGCCCCAGCATTTT.

This clonotype was seen ten or more times. The CDR3 DNA follows: TGTGCCAGCAGTTTACTTCCCCCCCAGGGAGCCTATGGCTACACCTTC. Protein sequence: CASSLLPPQGAYGYTF. The chain is built from TRBV27 and TRBJ1-2; D may be TRBD1 (5 bases). The CDR3 loop spans 16 amino acids. V dropped 2 bases and J dropped 4 bases, with 17 bases sitting between them. Germline CDR1 reads MNHEY; CDR2 reads SMNVEV (reference sequence).

The rearrangement uses TRBV18 and TRBJ1-5; perhaps TRBD1 as D (5 bases). Trimming cost V 2 bases and J 4 bases, with 9 bases left between them. Germline assignment: CDR1 KGHSH and CDR2 LQKENI. CDR3 length: 14 residues. This CDR3 reads CASSPGAANQPQHF. In nucleotides, the CDR3 is TGTGCCAGCTCACCAGGGGCAGCAAATCAGCCCCAGCATTTT.

This clonotype was counted ten times or more. The V and J genes are TRBV2 and TRBJ1-2; weak D call: TRBD1 (5 bases). V gave up 6 bases and J gave up 3 bases, with 11 bases separating them. Per germline, CDR1 SNHLY and CDR2 FYNNEI. This CDR3 has 13 amino acids. The CDR3 nucleotides are TGTGCCAGCAGGGCCGGGACGGACTATGGCTACACCTTC. The encoded protein is CASRAGTDYGYTF. Drawing the rest from reference TRBV2 and TRBJ1-2, the complete variable domain is EPEVTQTPSHQVTQMGQEVILRCVPISNHLYFYWYRQILGQKVEFLVSFYNNEISEKSEIFDDQFSVERPDGSNFTLKIRSTKLEDSAMYFCASRAGTDYGYTFGSGTRLTVV.

This clonotype came up many times. The rearrangement joins TRBV27 to TRBJ1-1; no definite D call. This CDR3 is built from 16 residues. V dropped 6 bases and J dropped 7 bases, with 24 bases sitting between them. Germline V gene data show CDR1 as MNHEY and CDR2 as SMNVEV (reference sequence). For the CDR3, the DNA is TGTGCCAGCAGCCCCAACCCCCGGAGGAGTAGGAATGAAGCTTTCTTT. Translating gives CASSPNPRRSRNEAFF.

Only a few counts were recorded for this clonotype. The chain links TRBV6-1 to TRBJ1-2; a possible D gene is TRBD1 (6 bases). The CDR3 length is 14 residues. Germline CDR1 is MNHNS and CDR2 is SASEGT. Trimming took off 6 bases at V and 6 bases at J, with 17 bases between the two ends. CDR3 DNA sequence: TGTGCCAGCAGCGAGATCGGAGGGGGAAATGGCTACACCTTC. Protein product: CASSEIGGGNGYTF.

This clonotype has at least ten counts. This chain links TRBV20-1 with TRBJ2-5; the match to TRBD1 covers 9 bases. The CDR3 loop spans 12 amino acids. CDR1 and CDR2 (germline): DFQATT, SNEGSKA (reference sequence). CDR3 residues: CNLGQGQETQYF. CDR3 coding DNA: TGCAACCTGGGACAGGGCCAAGAGACCCAGTACTTC.

In its sample, this clonotype was seen many times. V usage is TRBV28 and J usage is TRBJ1-2, with D uncertain. The ends were cut back, 10 bases at V and 3 bases at J, with 15 bases in the middle. The CDR3 sequence is 13 residues long. CDR1 MDHEN and CDR2 SYDVKM come from the germline V gene. In nucleotides, the CDR3 is TGTGCCACCTCACTGGCGGGCCACTATGGCTACACCTTC. It yields the protein CATSLAGHYGYTF.

The rearrangement links TRBV12-5 to TRBJ2-5; TRBD2 agrees at 12 bases. This CDR3 has 19 amino acids. The germline V gene has CDR1 LGHNT and CDR2 FRNRAP. The trim removed 2 bases at V and 1 base at J, leaving 11 bases unmatched. CDR3 sequence (DNA): TGTGCTAGTGGTTTGCGGAGGCTAGCGGGGGGGCTGGTCCAAGAGACCCAGTACTTC. Amino acids: CASGLRRLAGGLVQETQYF.

The table lists this clonotype with many counts. The rearrangement joins TRBV19 to TRBJ1-5; a possible D gene is TRBD1 (5 bases). Germline CDR1 reads LNHDA; CDR2 reads SQIVND (reference sequence). The CDR3 is 15 amino acids. V lost 3 bases and J lost 4, with 13 bases in between. CDR3 DNA sequence: TGTGCCAGTAGTATGGGCAGGGTCGGGAATCAGCCCCAGCATTTT. Protein sequence: CASSMGRVGNQPQHF.

The V and J genes are TRBV12-5 and TRBJ2-5; D perhaps matches TRBD1 (7 bases). Germline V CDR1 and CDR2: LGHNT, FRNRAP. This CDR3 is built from 14 residues. The V and J ends lost 7 bases and 9 bases respectively, with 21 bases between them. In DNA, the CDR3 is TGTGCTAGTGTTAGACAGGGAGCCGGGGAGGCCCAGTACTTC. Residues: CASVRQGAGEAQYF.

This clonotype was picked up many times. The chain is built from TRBV7-6 and TRBJ1-2, with 7 bases lining up with TRBD1. The CDR3 covers 13 residues. CDR1 and CDR2 (germline): SGHVS, FNYEAQ. V shed 7 bases and J 5 bases; nucleotides not matched to a gene: 7. Here the CDR3 reads CASNPGGGYGYTF. Written as DNA, the CDR3 is TGTGCCAGCAACCCAGGGGGAGGGTATGGCTACACCTTC.

This clonotype was recorded at least ten times. The chain is built from TRBV6-1 and TRBJ2-5; D is uncertain. The CDR3 loop spans 15 amino acids. Trimming removed 7 bases from V and 1 base from J, with 16 bases in between. Germline lookup yields CDR1 MNHNS and CDR2 SASEGT. The CDR3: CASKEQRLIQETQYF. The CDR3 DNA sequence: TGTGCCAGCAAGGAACAGAGACTTATCCAAGAGACCCAGTACTTC.

This clonotype was seen many times. This chain links TRBV6-5 with TRBJ1-1, with TRBD1 as a possible D gene (6 bases). The V end lost 7 bases, the J end lost 4 bases, and 16 bases lay between the germline ends. Per germline, CDR1 MNHEY and CDR2 SVGAGI. The CDR3 is made up of 14 amino acids. CDR3 region: CASIPQGERTEAFF. Here the CDR3 DNA reads TGTGCCAGCATCCCACAGGGAGAACGCACTGAAGCTTTCTTT.

This clonotype has a count of ten or more. The chain joins TRBV12-3 or TRBV12-4 to TRBJ1-1, with D maybe TRBD1 (5 bases). Trimming took off 6 bases at V and 11 bases at J, with 19 bases between the two ends. The CDR3 covers 13 residues. CDR3 DNA sequence: TGTGCCAGCAGCTCTTTGCCAGGGATGCGGGCTTTCTTT. Translation gives CASSSLPGMRAFF.

This clonotype was seen repeatedly, ten times or more. The rearrangement uses TRBV7-9 and TRBJ2-7; no definite D call. Germline lookup yields CDR1 SEHNR and CDR2 FQNEAQ (reference sequence). V lost 1 base to trimming and J lost 5 bases, with 9 bases between them. This CDR3 comprises 13 residues. In DNA form, the CDR3 reads TGTGCCAGCAGCTTAGAAAGGGTCCACGAGCAGTACTTC. Protein: CASSLERVHEQYF.

This clonotype occurred many times. The chain carries TRBV6-5 and TRBJ1-5, with D hard to call. V dropped 2 bases and J dropped 3 bases, with 8 bases sitting between them. The germline V gene has CDR1 MNHEY and CDR2 SVGAGI. The CDR3 extends over 14 amino acids. The CDR3 spells CASSYLRTNQPQHF. CDR3 coding DNA: TGTGCCAGCAGTTACCTGAGGACCAATCAGCCCCAGCATTTT.

The chain has TRBV6-2 or TRBV6-3 and TRBJ1-2; 10 nucleotides match TRBD1. The V gene's germline CDR1 is MNHEY and CDR2 SVGEGT. V shed 6 bases, J shed 7 bases, and the junction held 11 bases outside the gene matches. The CDR3 length is 15 residues. The CDR3 region is CASRRLRDRGVGYTF. The CDR3 DNA sequence: TGTGCCAGCAGAAGACTCCGGGACAGGGGTGTTGGCTACACCTTC.

The V gene is TRBV13, the J gene TRBJ2-7, with D hard to call. CDR3 length equals 12 residues. CDR1 and CDR2 from the germline V gene are PRHDT and FYEKMQ (reference sequence). Trimming shortened V by 7 bases and J by 2 bases, and 9 bases separated the two germline ends. The CDR3 reads CASMLSTYEQYF. Written as DNA, the CDR3 is TGTGCCAGCATGCTGTCTACCTACGAGCAGTACTTC.

The gene calls are TRBV30 and TRBJ2-2; D gene uncertain. Germline V gene sequence: CDR1 GTSNPN, CDR2 SVGIG (reference sequence). CDR3 length: 12 amino acids. The ends were cut back, 0 bases at V and 6 bases at J, with 5 bases in the middle. CDR3 residues: CAWSVQAGELFF. In DNA form, the CDR3 reads TGTGCCTGGAGTGTCCAGGCCGGGGAGCTGTTTTTT.

This clonotype was counted many times. V usage is TRBV4-1 and J usage is TRBJ1-2; D gene unclear. V lost 4 bases and J 1 base, leaving 16 bases between the germline ends. CDR3 size: 16 residues. CDR1 and CDR2 (germline): MGHRA, YSYEKL. The CDR3 DNA reads TGCGCCAGCAGCCCAGTCGGACGTACTCTTAACTATGGCTACACCTTC. Translation: CASSPVGRTLNYGYTF.

This clonotype occurred many times. The rearrangement joins TRBV12-5 to TRBJ2-2; TRBD1 matches 10 bases. From germline, CDR1 is LGHNT and CDR2 FRNRAP. The CDR3 runs to 17 residues. V was pared by 0 bases and J by 4 bases, with 5 bases of the junction left unmatched. CDR3 loop: CASGLVRDRGRTGELFF. As DNA, the CDR3 is TGTGCTAGTGGTTTGGTTCGGGACAGGGGACGCACCGGGGAGCTGTTTTTT. Based on the CDR3 plus reference TRBV12-5 and TRBJ2-2, the full variable domain is DARVTQTPRHKVTEMGQEVTMRCQPILGHNTVFWYRQTMMQGLELLAYFRNRAPLDDSGMPKDRFSAEMPDATLATLKIQPSEPRDSAVYFCASGLVRDRGRTGELFFGEGSRLTVL.

Concerning this clonotype: Here the CDR3 omits its conserved ending phenylalanine or tryptophan, so a read error is the likely source. No DNA is shown, since the ends of the CDR3 on it are uncertain; the CDR3 is the one TCRdb lists. This sequence joins TRBV6-1 and TRBJ1-5; the table's D call TRBD1 went unverified against the DNA. Counting both end residues, the CDR3 totals 15 amino acids. Germline lookup yields CDR1 MNHNS and CDR2 SASEGT. CDR3 in amino acids: CASSLQGNSNQPQRY.

This clonotype was observed many times. This chain uses TRBV11-1 with TRBJ1-5; TRBD1 aligns across 9 bases. This CDR3 region has 17 residues. The J segment lost 3 bases and the V segment lost 0 bases, leaving 6 bases of the junction unmatched. Germline lookup yields CDR1 SGHAT and CDR2 FQDESV (reference sequence). The CDR3 nucleotides read TGTGCCAGCAGCTTAGCGATTGGGACAGGGTACAATCAGCCCCAGCATTTT. This encodes CASSLAIGTGYNQPQHF.

This clonotype was detected many times. The chain employs TRBV12-3 or TRBV12-4 and TRBJ1-2; 7 bases line up with TRBD1. After removal of 5 bases from V and 7 bases from J, the junction contained 10 bases not matched to a gene. CDR3 size: 14 residues. The CDR3 DNA reads as TGTGCCAGCAGTACAGGGACGACAGGGAGTGGCTACACCTTC. Amino acids: CASSTGTTGSGYTF.

This clonotype was recorded many times. The chain employs TRBV9 and TRBJ1-3; 10 nucleotides line up with TRBD1. Germline CDR1 and CDR2: SGDLS and YYNGEE. The CDR3 totals 16 residues. The ends lost 4 bases at V and 4 bases at J; junction bases unmatched: 8. The CDR3 loop is CASSYEPGQGGNTIYF. The DNA for the CDR3 is TGTGCCAGCAGCTACGAACCGGGACAGGGGGGAAACACCATATATTTT.

This clonotype was found many times. The V and J genes are TRBV9 and TRBJ1-2; possibly TRBD1 for D (5 bases). In germline, CDR1 is SGDLS, CDR2 YYNGEE. The ends were cut back, 6 bases at V and 3 bases at J, with 15 bases in the middle. CDR3 size: 14 residues. For the CDR3, the DNA is TGTGCCAGCACCAAAACAGGAGACTACTATGGCTACACCTTC. Its protein product is CASTKTGDYYGYTF.